This section outlines one T cell receptor beta chain sequence together with its context. Antigen specificity is unknown. TCRdb's copy holds only in-frame clones and misses some; the assay was immunoSEQ multiplex PCR. The table records 60,000 to 80,000 clones, 90% of them present only once. This record comes from a study of graft-versus-host responses after intestinal transplantation. Sequenced here: unstimulated CD8+ T cells sorted from spleen or lymph node cells, sampled before intestinal transplant. This receptor was obtained from a human donor who received an intestinal transplant.

This CDR3 is CASSVGPVGVSYEQYF. The CDR3 nucleotides read TGTGCCAGCAGCGTAGGCCCGGTGGGAGTTTCCTACGAGCAGTACTTC. The chain is built from TRBV9 and TRBJ2-7, with D possibly TRBD2 on 5 matching bases. Germline assignment: CDR1 SGDLS and CDR2 YYNGEE. Trimming took off 0 bases at V and 1 base at J, with 14 bases between the two ends. The CDR3 is made up of 16 amino acids.